Sequencing of this T cell receptor beta chain was carried out in a study of CD8 T cells in Susac syndrome. RNA, at about 0.45 to 1 ug, was reverse transcribed with random hexamers. An immunoSEQ multiplex PCR generated amplified TCR beta CDR3 products spanning 54 Vbeta and 13 Jbeta. MiXCR was run by TCRdb on the immunoSEQ multiplex PCR reads, yielding one entry per CDR3 protein. The table has 50,000 or so distinct CDR3 sequences, approximately 93% seen once; the top ten hold less than 0.55%. The CDR3 has 13 residues. Germline V gene data show CDR1 as SGDLS and CDR2 as YYNGEE. Trimming took 4 bases from V and 9 from J, leaving 14 bases between them.

V gene TRBV9 combines with J gene TRBJ2-1; D unresolved. The sample was CD8+ T cells from PBMCs. The source is a human donor with multiple sclerosis. The CDR3: CASSTRSGAEQFF. In DNA, the CDR3 is TGTGCCAGCAGCACCAGATCGGGCGCTGAGCAGTTCTTC.